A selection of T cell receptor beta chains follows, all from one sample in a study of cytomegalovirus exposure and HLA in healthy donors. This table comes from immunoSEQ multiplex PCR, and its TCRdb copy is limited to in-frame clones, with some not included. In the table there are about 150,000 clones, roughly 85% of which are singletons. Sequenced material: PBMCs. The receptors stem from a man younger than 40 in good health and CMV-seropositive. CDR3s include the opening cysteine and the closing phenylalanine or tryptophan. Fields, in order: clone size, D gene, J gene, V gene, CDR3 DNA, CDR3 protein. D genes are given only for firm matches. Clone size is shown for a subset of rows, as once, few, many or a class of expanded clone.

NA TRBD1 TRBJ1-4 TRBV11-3 TGTGCCAGCAGCTTAGGAGGGGGCGAGGAAAAACTGTTTTTT CASSLGGGEEKLFF
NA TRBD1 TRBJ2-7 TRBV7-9 TGTGCCAGCAGCTTAAACAGGGGTCGCGAGCAGTACTTC CASSLNRGREQYF
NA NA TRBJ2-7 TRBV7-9 TGTGCCAGCAGCTTGGGACAATTGAGCTCCTACGAGCAGTACTTC CASSLGQLSSYEQYF
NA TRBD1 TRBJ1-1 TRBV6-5 TGTGCCAGCAGGCCGACAGGGGGCTGGACTGAAGCTTTCTTT CASRPTGGWTEAFF
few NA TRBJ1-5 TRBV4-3 TGCGCCAGCAGCCAAGTTGGGGCCCTAGGACAGCCCCAGCATTTT CASSQVGALGQPQHF
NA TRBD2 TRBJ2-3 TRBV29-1 TGCAGCGTTGAAGGTGGGAGGGCCGCAGATACGCAGTATTTT CSVEGGRAADTQYF
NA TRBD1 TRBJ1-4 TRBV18 TGTGCCAGCTCGCGGGACAGGGTCGAGGAAAAACTGTTTTTT CASSRDRVEEKLFF
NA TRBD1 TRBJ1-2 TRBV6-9 TGTGCCAGCAATGCGACAGGGGTGTATGGCTACACCTTC CASNATGVYGYTF
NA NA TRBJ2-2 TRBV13 TGTGCCAGCAGCTTAGAGGCACTAGACACGAACACCGGGGAGCTGTTTTTT CASSLEALDTNTGELFF
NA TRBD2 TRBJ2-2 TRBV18 TGTGCCAGTGCCGACGGGACTAGCGACACCGGGGAGCTGTTTTTT CASADGTSDTGELFF
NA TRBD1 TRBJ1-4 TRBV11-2 TGTGCCAGCAGCCCCCGAGACAGGGGGGATGAAAAACTGTTTTTT CASSPRDRGDEKLFF
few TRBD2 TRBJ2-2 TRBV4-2 TGTGCCAGCAGCCAGCTTCTGGGGGGGTCCGGGGAGCTGTTTTTT CASSQLLGGSGELFF
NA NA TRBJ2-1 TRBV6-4 TGTGCCAGCAGTGAGAGCTCCTACAATGAGCAGTTCTTC CASSESSYNEQFF
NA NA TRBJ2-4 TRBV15 TGTGCCACCAGCAGAGGCGCGTCAACAGGGAGCTCCGGTAGCATTCAGTACTTC CATSRGASTGSSGSIQYF
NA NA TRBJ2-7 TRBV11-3 TGTGCCAGCAGCAGAAGACAGGCCCGATACGAGCAGTACTTC CASSRRQARYEQYF
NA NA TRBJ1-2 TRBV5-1 TGCGCCAGCAGCTTGGACGGAGCTAACTATGGCTACACCTTC CASSLDGANYGYTF